The next 25 T cell receptor beta chains were all read from a single sample in a study of early T cells in non-severe SARS-CoV-2 infection. TCRdb re-called the 5' RACE reads through MiXCR, storing one row per CDR3 protein. The data hold roughly 69,000 distinct CDR3 sequences, with 8% to 10% observed a single time. The sample here was whole blood, taken at baseline. These receptors were collected from an adult who was a healthcare worker with PCR-confirmed SARS-CoV-2 infection or an uninfected control (not recorded which).

With regard to this clonotype: This may be a read error: a much more frequent sequence differs by one nucleotide. This chain uses TRBV29-1 with TRBJ2-3, with TRBD2 matching 9 bases. This CDR3 has 15 amino acids. CDR1 is SQVTM and CDR2 is ANQGSEA in the germline V gene. The CDR3 loop reads CSVDFFSGRTITLYF. CDR3 in DNA: TGCAGCGTTGATTTCTTCAGCGGGAGGACCATAACGCTGTATTTT.

In this sample, this clonotype turned up a few times. This chain uses TRBV5-1 with TRBJ1-1, with 8 nucleotides matching TRBD1. V shed 3 bases and J 8 bases; nucleotides not matched to a gene: 6. The CDR3 spans 13 residues. Germline CDR1 SGHRS, CDR2 YFSETQ. CDR3 region: CASSWDRFREAFF. The CDR3 DNA reads TGCGCCAGCAGCTGGGACAGGTTCCGGGAAGCTTTCTTT.

This clonotype has ten or more counts. The chain carries TRBV6-6 and TRBJ2-7; no reliable D call. Germline CDR1 reads MNHNY; CDR2 reads SVGAGI (reference sequence). V lost 4 bases and J lost 2, with 12 bases in between. This CDR3 region has 14 residues. The CDR3 bases are TGTGCCAGCAGTTTCGGGCTTCGGACCTACGAGCAGTACTTC. It encodes CASSFGLRTYEQYF.

This clonotype was seen at least ten times. The rearrangement uses TRBV6-2 or TRBV6-3 and TRBJ2-3; 12 nucleotides line up with TRBD2. In germline, CDR1 is MNHEY, CDR2 SVGEGT. The CDR3 length is 15 residues. V lost 5 bases, J lost 0 bases, and 0 bases stayed unmatched. The chain's CDR3 is CASSTSGRSTDTQYF. The DNA of the CDR3 is TGTGCCAGCAGTACTAGCGGGAGGAGCACAGATACGCAGTATTTT.

A few counts support this clonotype. The rearrangement joins TRBV7-9 to TRBJ2-3, with a tentative D call TRBD2 (6 bases). Germline-derived CDR1 and CDR2 are SEHNR and FQNEAQ (reference sequence). Trimming removed 3 bases from V and 7 bases from J, with 14 bases in between. CDR3 length equals 14 residues. The CDR3 DNA follows: TGTGCCAGCAGCTTTCAGGGCGGGACCTATACGCAGTATTTT. Translated, it gives CASSFQGGTYTQYF.

This clonotype came up many times. The V and J genes are TRBV6-2 or TRBV6-3 and TRBJ2-1; 10 bases align to TRBD1. CDR1 and CDR2 (germline): MNHEY, SVGEGT. This CDR3 comprises 16 residues. Germline trimming cut 6 bases from V and 2 bases from J; bases unmatched to any gene: 7. The CDR3 region is CASRPPGQGAYNEQFF. In nucleotides, the CDR3 is TGTGCCAGCAGGCCCCCTGGACAGGGGGCCTACAATGAGCAGTTCTTC.

This chain joins TRBV28 and TRBJ2-7; TRBD1 matches at 8 bases. Per the germline V gene, CDR1 is MDHEN and CDR2 is SYDVKM. V shed 9 bases and J 3 bases; nucleotides not matched to a gene: 10. The CDR3 runs 14 residues. CDR3 loop: CASQRTGNVYEQYF. CDR3 nucleotides: TGTGCCAGTCAAAGGACAGGGAATGTCTACGAGCAGTACTTC.

This chain joins TRBV12-5 and TRBJ2-7, with 7 bases fitting TRBD1. In germline, CDR1 is LGHNT, CDR2 FRNRAP. V lost 9 bases to trimming and J lost 4 bases; unmatched junction nucleotides: 9. The CDR3 contains 13 residues. Here the CDR3 reads CASQGQQTYEQYF. In nucleotides, the CDR3 is TGTGCTAGCCAGGGACAGCAAACTTACGAGCAGTACTTC.

This clonotype appeared many times. The chain has TRBV28 and TRBJ2-1; the match to TRBD2 covers 7 bases. Trimming cost V 6 bases and J 7 bases; bases outside gene matches: 6. Per the germline V gene, CDR1 is MDHEN and CDR2 is SYDVKM. This CDR3 contains 13 residues. This chain's CDR3 is CASSELGGNEQFF. The CDR3 DNA reads TGTGCCAGCAGCGAACTGGGGGGGAATGAGCAGTTCTTC.

This clonotype has only a few counts. DNA for the CDR3: TGTGCCAGCAGCTCTAGGACGAATTTCTACGAGCAGTACTTC. This translates into CASSSRTNFYEQYF. The chain has TRBV7-9 and TRBJ2-7; D gene ambiguous. V lost 4 bases, J lost 3 bases, and 13 bases lay in between. Germline V gene data show CDR1 as SEHNR and CDR2 as FQNEAQ (reference sequence). The CDR3 consists of 14 residues.

This clonotype was observed a handful of times. Written as DNA, the CDR3 is TGTGCCAGCAGCCGGACTAGCGGCACAGATACGCAGTATTTT. It yields the protein CASSRTSGTDTQYF. The J gene is TRBJ2-3, the V gene TRBV12-3 or TRBV12-4; 9 bases fit TRBD2. The CDR3 spans 14 residues. V lost 6 bases and J lost 1; bases outside the gene matches: 2.

This clonotype was observed many times. The CDR3 sequence: CSARAWFPRQKNTEAFF. The CDR3 nucleotides read TGCAGTGCTAGAGCTTGGTTTCCGAGACAGAAGAACACTGAAGCTTTCTTT. The chain joins TRBV20-1 to TRBJ1-1; possible D gene TRBD1, 5 bases. Per germline, CDR1 DFQATT and CDR2 SNEGSKA (reference sequence). Deletions cut 1 base from V and 1 base from J, with 19 bases between. The CDR3 extends over 17 amino acids.

This clonotype was seen many times. The chain has TRBV7-9 and TRBJ2-5; D unresolved. There are 12 residues in the CDR3. V lost 6 bases to trimming and J lost 3 bases, with 8 bases between them. Germline V CDR1 and CDR2: SEHNR, FQNEAQ (reference sequence). CDR3 nucleotide sequence: TGTGCCAGCAGTTTGATCGAAGAGACCCAGTACTTC. Encoded protein: CASSLIEETQYF. The whole variable domain, remainder taken from reference TRBV7-9 and TRBJ2-5, is DTGVSQNPRHKITKRGQNVTFRCDPISEHNRLYWYRQTLGQGPEFLTYFQNEAQLEKSRLLSDRFSAERPKGSFSTLEIQRTEQGDSAMYLCASSLIEETQYFGPGTRLLVL.

At least ten counts were recorded for this clonotype. This chain connects TRBV5-1 to TRBJ2-1, with 9 bases aligning to TRBD2. Germline loops: CDR1 SGHRS, CDR2 YFSETQ. With 4 bases clipped from V and 6 bases from J, the junction kept 14 bases outside the gene matches. There are 17 residues in the CDR3. Here the CDR3 reads CASSPAPSGASSNEQFF. The CDR3 bases are TGCGCCAGCAGCCCGGCCCCTAGCGGGGCCTCCAGCAATGAGCAGTTCTTC.

This chain connects TRBV18 to TRBJ2-1; D tentatively fits TRBD1 or TRBD2 (6 bases each). Trimming cost V 4 bases and J 7 bases, with 20 bases left between them. The germline CDR1 and CDR2 sequences are KGHSH and LQKENI. This CDR3 has 16 amino acids. The CDR3: CASSLGSGKGGNEQFF. CDR3 in DNA: TGTGCCAGCTCACTCGGTTCCGGGAAAGGGGGGAATGAGCAGTTCTTC. Complete variable domain (other parts from reference TRBV18 and TRBJ2-1): NAGVMQNPRHLVRRRGQEARLRCSPMKGHSHVYWYRQLPEEGLKFMVYLQKENIIDESGMPKERFSAEFPKEGPSILRIQQVVRGDSAAYFCASSLGSGKGGNEQFFGPGTRLTVL.

The chain couples TRBV27 to TRBJ2-3; 7 nucleotides align to TRBD1. J lost 8 bases, V lost 4 bases, and 21 bases had no gene match. Germline CDR1 MNHEY, CDR2 SMNVEV (reference sequence). This CDR3 is built from 18 residues. The CDR3, as DNA: TGTGCCAGCAGTTCTCTCTTCCATGGGACAGAAACCTTGGCTACGCAGTATTTT. Translation: CASSSLFHGTETLATQYF.

This clonotype was picked up a small number of times. The chain uses TRBV30 and TRBJ2-3; TRBD2 agrees at 8 bases. V lost 0 bases and J lost 0; bases outside the gene matches: 2. The CDR3 covers 15 residues. Germline CDR1 reads GTSNPN; CDR2 reads SVGIG (reference sequence). The CDR3 region has the DNA TGTGCCTGGAGTGTCCTAGCGGGCAGCACAGATACGCAGTATTTT. Protein sequence: CAWSVLAGSTDTQYF. Full variable domain (missing parts from reference TRBV30 and TRBJ2-3): SQTIHQWPATLVQPVGSPLSLECTVEGTSNPNLYWYRQAAGRGLQLLFYSVGIGQISSEVPQNLSASRPQDRQFILSSKKLLLSDSGFYLCAWSVLAGSTDTQYFGPGTRLTVL.

V gene TRBV7-9 combines with J gene TRBJ2-7; weak D call: TRBD2 (6 bases). The CDR3 totals 15 residues. CDR1 is SEHNR and CDR2 is FQNEAQ in the germline V gene (reference sequence). The ends were cut back, 6 bases at V and 0 bases at J, with 15 bases in the middle. The CDR3 spells CASSSGTYSSYEQYF. The CDR3 region has the DNA TGTGCCAGCAGTTCCGGGACTTATAGCTCCTACGAGCAGTACTTC.

This clonotype was found a few times. This chain joins TRBV7-9 and TRBJ2-4, with D perhaps TRBD2 (5 bases). The V end lost 6 bases, the J end lost 15 bases, and 18 bases lay between the germline ends. Germline V CDR1 and CDR2: SEHNR, FQNEAQ (reference sequence). This CDR3 is built from 12 residues. CDR3 residues: CASSATEGIAYF. In nucleotides, the CDR3 is TGTGCCAGCAGTGCCACTGAGGGAATAGCGTACTTC.

This clonotype was found many times. This chain links TRBV7-9 with TRBJ2-2; D not resolved. The CDR3 spans 15 residues. V was shortened by 1 base and J by 1 base, with 7 bases between the two germline ends. Germline V gene lookup returns CDR1 SEHNR and CDR2 FQNEAQ (reference sequence). CDR3: CASSLVIRNTGELFF. CDR3 sequence (DNA): TGTGCCAGCAGCTTAGTAATACGGAACACCGGGGAGCTGTTTTTT.

This clonotype was seen ten or more times. V is TRBV3-1 and J is TRBJ2-6; D remains unclear. The length of the CDR3 is 15 residues. V shed 2 bases and J shed 2 bases, with 7 bases lying between them. The germline CDR1 and CDR2 sequences are LGHDT and YNNKEL (reference sequence). The CDR3 is CASSQRFPGANVLTF. The CDR3 coding sequence is TGTGCCAGCAGCCAACGATTCCCTGGGGCCAACGTCCTGACTTTC.

The table lists this clonotype with many counts. The V call is TRBV28, the J call TRBJ2-3, with TRBD2 matching over 9 bases. Trimming took 1 base from V and 0 from J; bases not matched to a gene: 5. From germline, CDR1 is MDHEN and CDR2 SYDVKM. The CDR3 is made up of 17 amino acids. The CDR3 DNA reads TGTGCCAGCAGTTTATTGGCACTAGCGGGCAGCACAGATACGCAGTATTTT. This translates into CASSLLALAGSTDTQYF.

This clonotype was seen repeatedly, ten times or more. The chain employs TRBV5-6 and TRBJ1-5; 7 bases are a match to TRBD1. V lost 0 bases, J lost 6 bases, and 6 bases stayed unmatched. This CDR3 contains 15 residues. Germline CDR1 is SGHDT and CDR2 is YYEEEE. The CDR3 reads CASSLGTGPIQPQHF. The DNA of the CDR3 is TGTGCCAGCAGCTTGGGGACAGGCCCAATTCAGCCCCAGCATTTT.

This clonotype was seen ten or more times. The gene calls are TRBV12-3 or TRBV12-4 and TRBJ2-2; no clear D. The CDR3 totals 13 residues. The V gene lost 1 base and the J gene lost 6 bases, with 6 bases spanning the gap. The CDR3 loop reads CASSLGIPGELFF. CDR3 coding DNA: TGTGCCAGCAGTTTAGGGATTCCCGGGGAGCTGTTTTTT.

The table lists this clonotype with a few counts. The chain is built from TRBV5-1 and TRBJ2-3; D assignment may be TRBD1 or TRBD2 (7 bases each). The CDR3 is 15 residues long. V lost 4 bases and J lost 5, with 17 bases in between. Per germline, CDR1 SGHRS and CDR2 YFSETQ. CDR3 protein: CASSQGQGGQDTQYF. CDR3 coding DNA: TGCGCCAGCAGCCAGGGGCAGGGGGGGCAAGATACGCAGTATTTT. Full variable domain (outside the CDR3, taken from reference TRBV5-1 and TRBJ2-3): KAGVTQTPRYLIKTRGQQVTLSCSPISGHRSVSWYQQTPGQGLQFLFEYFSETQRNKGNFPGRFSGRQFSNSRSEMNVSTLELGDSALYLCASSQGQGGQDTQYFGPGTRLTVL.